The T cell receptor (beta chain) described here comes from a study of response to subunit inactivated influenza vaccine (dated by TCRdb to the late 2010s). About the investigation overall: To follow how T cells responded to a trivalent subunit inactivated influenza vaccine, the researchers relied on deep quantitative profiling of the T cell receptor repertoire.

The trim is 0 bases for V and 5 bases for J, with a gap of 11 bases between the germline ends. Including cysteine and phenylalanine, the CDR3 has 14 amino acids. Only the CDR3 portion is preserved as DNA: 42 bases, with reading frame beginning at the first base. The germline V gene (reference sequence) provides CDR1 SEHNR and CDR2 FQNEAQ. Points on this clonotype: Its antigen remains undetermined. No clone much larger than this one lies a single base away; base qualities are absent.

Overall results and qualifications from the work: The authors proposed that each seasonal influenza vaccination may bring in only a limited number of new T cells.

The method behind the library was RT-PCR. The data were produced on an Illumina HiSeq 2500. The public sequencing data were trimmed at Q25 with fastp and processed into clonotypes with MiXCR by TCRdb, which kept only in-frame beta chains. Duplicate CDR3 protein sequences are folded into a single record with the most common DNA and genes. This sample holds around 520,000 distinct CDR3 sequences; over 9.5% were observed only once. Roughly 10% of the sample belongs to the ten largest clones. The sequence derives from a man between 50 and 59 years old who received an inactivated influenza vaccine. Donor details come from another sample of the same person, matched by shared clones. Source: PBMCs from blood, taken on the day of vaccination. This sequence uses TRBV7-9 and TRBJ2-7; the D gene cannot be resolved reliably. The CDR3 region has the sequence CASSLAFGSDEQYF. Read as DNA, the sequence is TGTGCCAGCAGCTTAGCGTTCGGTTCCGACGAGCAGTACTTC.